This T cell receptor beta chain came from a study of T cells in Graves' hyperthyroidism and ophthalmopathy. J was trimmed by 9 bases and V by 6 bases; bases with no gene match: 8. This CDR3 has 14 residues. In germline, CDR1 is LGHDT, CDR2 YNNKEL (reference sequence). The study included ophthalmopathy patients with Clinical Activity Score at least 3, NOSPECS grade at least 4 and duration under 3 months. This clonotype has ten or more counts. Regions amplified from RNA transcripts were the TCR beta CDR3 regions. An initial round of RT-PCR targeting the TCR CDR3 relied on the HTBI primer set. TCRdb re-called the multiplex PCR reads with MiXCR, one entry per CDR3 protein. The sample holds over 350,000 distinct CDR3 sequences, approximately 15% seen once.

This TCR derives from a man in his late teens or twenties with Graves' ophthalmopathy. Material for sequencing was blood. The chain joins TRBV3-1 to TRBJ1-6; TRBD1 agrees at 7 bases. The CDR3 region is CASSQTGIGSPLHF. The CDR3 nucleotides read TGTGCCAGCAGTCAGACAGGGATCGGTTCACCCCTCCACTTT.